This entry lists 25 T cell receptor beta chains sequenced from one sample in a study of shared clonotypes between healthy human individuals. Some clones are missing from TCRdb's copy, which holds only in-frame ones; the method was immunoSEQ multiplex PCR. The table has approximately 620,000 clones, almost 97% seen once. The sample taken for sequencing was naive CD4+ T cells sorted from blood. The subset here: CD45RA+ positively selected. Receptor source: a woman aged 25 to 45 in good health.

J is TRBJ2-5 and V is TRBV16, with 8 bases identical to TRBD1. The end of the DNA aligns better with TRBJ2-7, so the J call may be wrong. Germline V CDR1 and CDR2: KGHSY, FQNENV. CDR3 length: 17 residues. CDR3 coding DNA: TGTGCCAGCAGCCAATTCGGGCCGCAGGGGGCAGTGAACGAGCAGTACTTC. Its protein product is CASSQFGPQGAVNEQYF.

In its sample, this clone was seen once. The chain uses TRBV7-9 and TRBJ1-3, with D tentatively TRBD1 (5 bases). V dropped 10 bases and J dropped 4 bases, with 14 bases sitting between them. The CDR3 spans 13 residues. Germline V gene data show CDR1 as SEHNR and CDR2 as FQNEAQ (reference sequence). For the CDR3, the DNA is TGTGCCACTTCCCGGACAATGGGAAACACCATATATTTT. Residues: CATSRTMGNTIYF.

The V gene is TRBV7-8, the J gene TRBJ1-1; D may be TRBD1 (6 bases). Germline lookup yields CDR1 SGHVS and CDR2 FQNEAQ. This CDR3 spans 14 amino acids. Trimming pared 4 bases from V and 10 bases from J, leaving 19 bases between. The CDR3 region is CASSSQGPLGVAFF. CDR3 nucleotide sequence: TGTGCCAGCAGCTCGCAGGGGCCCCTGGGGGTAGCTTTCTTT.

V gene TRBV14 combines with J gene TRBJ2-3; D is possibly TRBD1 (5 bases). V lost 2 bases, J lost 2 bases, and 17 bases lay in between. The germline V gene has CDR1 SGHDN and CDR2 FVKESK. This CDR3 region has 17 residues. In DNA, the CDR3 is TGTGCCAGCAGCCAAAGGGGTCCGACTCTGCCCACAGATACGCAGTATTTT. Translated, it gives CASSQRGPTLPTDTQYF.

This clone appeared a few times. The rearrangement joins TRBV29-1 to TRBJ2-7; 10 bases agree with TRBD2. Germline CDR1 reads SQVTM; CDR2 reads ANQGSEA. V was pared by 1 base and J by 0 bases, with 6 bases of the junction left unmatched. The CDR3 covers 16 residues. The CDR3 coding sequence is TGCAGCGTTGAAGGGCCTAGCGGGAGAGCCTCCTACGAGCAGTACTTC. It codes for CSVEGPSGRASYEQYF.

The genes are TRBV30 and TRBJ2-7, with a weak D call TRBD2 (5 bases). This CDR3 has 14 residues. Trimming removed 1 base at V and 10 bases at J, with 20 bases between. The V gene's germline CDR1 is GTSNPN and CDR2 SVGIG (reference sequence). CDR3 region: CAWSGQTTRAGQYF. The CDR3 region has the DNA TGTGCCTGGAGTGGGCAGACTACCCGCGCTGGTCAGTACTTC.

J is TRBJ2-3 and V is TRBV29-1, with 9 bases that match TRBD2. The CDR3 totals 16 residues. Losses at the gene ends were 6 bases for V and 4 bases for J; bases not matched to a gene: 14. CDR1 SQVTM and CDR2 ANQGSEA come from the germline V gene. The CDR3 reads CSVTHIAGAEADTQYF. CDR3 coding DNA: TGCAGCGTAACCCATATAGCGGGAGCTGAGGCAGATACGCAGTATTTT.

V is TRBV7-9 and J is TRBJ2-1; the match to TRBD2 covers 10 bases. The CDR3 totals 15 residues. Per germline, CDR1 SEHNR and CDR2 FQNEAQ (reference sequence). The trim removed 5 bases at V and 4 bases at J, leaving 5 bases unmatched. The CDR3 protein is CASSPSGSEYNEQFF. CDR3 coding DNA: TGTGCCAGCAGCCCTAGCGGGAGTGAGTACAATGAGCAGTTCTTC. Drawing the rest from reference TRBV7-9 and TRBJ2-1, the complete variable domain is DTGVSQNPRHKITKRGQNVTFRCDPISEHNRLYWYRQTLGQGPEFLTYFQNEAQLEKSRLLSDRFSAERPKGSFSTLEIQRTEQGDSAMYLCASSPSGSEYNEQFFGPGTRLTVL.

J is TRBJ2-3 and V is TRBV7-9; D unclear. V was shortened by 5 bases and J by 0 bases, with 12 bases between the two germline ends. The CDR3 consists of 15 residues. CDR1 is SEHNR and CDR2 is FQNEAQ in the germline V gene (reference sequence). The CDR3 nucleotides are TGTGCCAGCAGCCTCTCCCAACTAAGCACAGATACGCAGTATTTT. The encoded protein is CASSLSQLSTDTQYF.

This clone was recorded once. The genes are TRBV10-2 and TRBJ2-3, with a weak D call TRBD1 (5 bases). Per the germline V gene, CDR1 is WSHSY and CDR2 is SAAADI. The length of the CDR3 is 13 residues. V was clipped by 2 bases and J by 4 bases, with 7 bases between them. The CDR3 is CASSEQGADTQYF. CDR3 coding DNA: TGCGCCAGCAGTGAGCAAGGGGCAGATACGCAGTATTTT.

The CDR3 nucleotides are TGTGCCATCAGTGAAAGGAGCGGGAGCGAAGAGACCCAGTACTTC. This sequence encodes CAISERSGSEETQYF. The chain employs TRBV10-3 and TRBJ2-5; 8 bases map to TRBD2. The trim removed 3 bases at V and 3 bases at J, leaving 6 bases unmatched. This CDR3 has 15 amino acids. CDR1 is ENHRY and CDR2 is SYGVKD in the germline V gene.

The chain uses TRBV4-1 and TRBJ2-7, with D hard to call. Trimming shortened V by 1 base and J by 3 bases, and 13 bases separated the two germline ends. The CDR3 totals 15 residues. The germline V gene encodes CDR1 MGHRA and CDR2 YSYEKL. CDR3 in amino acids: CASSQGPQGDYEQYF. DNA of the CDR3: TGCGCCAGCAGCCAAGGGCCCCAAGGAGACTACGAGCAGTACTTC.

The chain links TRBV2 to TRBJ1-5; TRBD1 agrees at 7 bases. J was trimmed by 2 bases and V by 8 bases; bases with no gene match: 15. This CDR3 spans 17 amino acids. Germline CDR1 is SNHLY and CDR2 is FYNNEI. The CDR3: CASQGGLQERGNQPQHF. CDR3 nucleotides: TGTGCCAGCCAGGGGGGGCTACAGGAACGAGGCAATCAGCCCCAGCATTTT.

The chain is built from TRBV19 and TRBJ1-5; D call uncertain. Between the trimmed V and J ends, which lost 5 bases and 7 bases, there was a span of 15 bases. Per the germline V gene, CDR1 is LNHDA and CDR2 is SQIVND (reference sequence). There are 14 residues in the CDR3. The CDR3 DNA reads TGTGCCAGTAGTTTGGATGGGGAATACCAGCCCCAGCATTTT. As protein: CASSLDGEYQPQHF. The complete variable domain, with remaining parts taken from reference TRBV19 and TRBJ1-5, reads DGGITQSPKYLFRKEGQNVTLSCEQNLNHDAMYWYRQDPGQGLRLIYYSQIVNDFQKGDIAEGYSVSREKKESFPLTVTSAQKNPTAFYLCASSLDGEYQPQHFGDGTRLSIL.

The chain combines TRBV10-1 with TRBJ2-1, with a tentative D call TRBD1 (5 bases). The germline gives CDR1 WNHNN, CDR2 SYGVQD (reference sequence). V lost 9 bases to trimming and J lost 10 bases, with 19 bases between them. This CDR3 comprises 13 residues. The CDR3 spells CARGIKGAGEQFF. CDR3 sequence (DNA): TGCGCCAGGGGCATAAAGGGCGCAGGGGAGCAGTTCTTC.

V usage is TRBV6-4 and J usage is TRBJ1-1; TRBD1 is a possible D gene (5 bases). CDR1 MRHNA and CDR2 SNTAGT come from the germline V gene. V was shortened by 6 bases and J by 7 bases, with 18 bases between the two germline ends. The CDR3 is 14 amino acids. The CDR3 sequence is CASSPRSGTGEAFF. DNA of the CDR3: TGTGCCAGCAGCCCCCGGTCGGGGACGGGTGAAGCTTTCTTT.

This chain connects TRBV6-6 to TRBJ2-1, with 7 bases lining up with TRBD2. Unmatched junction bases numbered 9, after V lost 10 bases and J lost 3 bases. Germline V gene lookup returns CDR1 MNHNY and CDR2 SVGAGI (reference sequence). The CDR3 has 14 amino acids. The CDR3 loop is CATAAGSNYNEQFF. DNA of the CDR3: TGTGCCACCGCAGCGGGATCGAACTACAATGAGCAGTTCTTC.

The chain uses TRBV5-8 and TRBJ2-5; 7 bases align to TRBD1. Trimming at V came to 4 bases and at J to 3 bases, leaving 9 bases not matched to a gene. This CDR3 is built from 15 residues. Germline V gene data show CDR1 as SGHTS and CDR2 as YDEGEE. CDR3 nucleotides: TGTGCCAGCAGCACGTACCGAGGGGGCGAAGAGACCCAGTACTTC. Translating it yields CASSTYRGGEETQYF.

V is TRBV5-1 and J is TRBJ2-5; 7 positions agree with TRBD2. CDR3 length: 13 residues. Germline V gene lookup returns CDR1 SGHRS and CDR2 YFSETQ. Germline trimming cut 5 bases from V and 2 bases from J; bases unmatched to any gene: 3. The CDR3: CASSLLAQETQYF. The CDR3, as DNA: TGCGCCAGCAGTCTACTAGCGCAAGAGACCCAGTACTTC.

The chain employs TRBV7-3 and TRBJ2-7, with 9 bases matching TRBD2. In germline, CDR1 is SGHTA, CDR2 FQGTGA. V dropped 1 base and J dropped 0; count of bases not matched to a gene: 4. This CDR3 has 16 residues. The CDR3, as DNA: TGTGCCAGCAGCTTAAGTGGTAGCGGGAGCTCCTACGAGCAGTACTTC. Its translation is CASSLSGSGSSYEQYF.

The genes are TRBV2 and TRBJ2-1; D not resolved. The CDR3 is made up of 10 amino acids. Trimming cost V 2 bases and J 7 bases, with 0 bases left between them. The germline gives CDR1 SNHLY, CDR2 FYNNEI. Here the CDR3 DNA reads TGTGCCAGCAGTGAAAATGAGCAGTTCTTC. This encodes CASSENEQFF.

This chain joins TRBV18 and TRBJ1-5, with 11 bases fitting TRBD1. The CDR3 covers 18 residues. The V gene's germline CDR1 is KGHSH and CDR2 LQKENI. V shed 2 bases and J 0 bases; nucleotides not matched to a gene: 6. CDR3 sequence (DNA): TGTGCCAGCTCACCAAGGACAGGGGGCTACCGTAGCAATCAGCCCCAGCATTTT. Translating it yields CASSPRTGGYRSNQPQHF.

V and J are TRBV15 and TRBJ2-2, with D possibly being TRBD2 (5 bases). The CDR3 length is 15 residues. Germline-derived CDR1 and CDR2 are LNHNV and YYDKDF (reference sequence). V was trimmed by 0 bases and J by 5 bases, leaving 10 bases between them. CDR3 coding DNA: TGTGCCACCAGCAGAGACAGGACTGCGACCGGGGAGCTGTTTTTT. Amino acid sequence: CATSRDRTATGELFF. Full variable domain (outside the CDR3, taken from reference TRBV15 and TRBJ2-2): DAMVIQNPRYQVTQFGKPVTLSCSQTLNHNVMYWYQQKSSQAPKLLFHYYDKDFNNEADTPDNFQSRRPNTSFCFLDIRSPGLGDTAMYLCATSRDRTATGELFFGEGSRLTVL.

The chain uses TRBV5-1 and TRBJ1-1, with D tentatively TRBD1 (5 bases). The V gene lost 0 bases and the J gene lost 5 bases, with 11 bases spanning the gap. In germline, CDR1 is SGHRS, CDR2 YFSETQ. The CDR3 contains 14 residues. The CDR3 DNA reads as TGCGCCAGCAGCTTGGAATCGCAGGGAACTGAAGCTTTCTTT. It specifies CASSLESQGTEAFF.

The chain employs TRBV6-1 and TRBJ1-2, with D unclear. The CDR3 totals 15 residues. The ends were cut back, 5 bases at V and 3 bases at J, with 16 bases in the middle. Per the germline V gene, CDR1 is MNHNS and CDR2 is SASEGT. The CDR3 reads CASSRTLGVDYGYTF. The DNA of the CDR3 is TGTGCCAGCAGTCGCACATTAGGAGTCGACTATGGCTACACCTTC.